This entry lists 13 T cell receptor beta chains sequenced from one sample in a study of T cell responses to AZD1222 COVID-19 vaccine. Generated by immunoSEQ multiplex PCR, the TCRdb table keeps only in-frame clones and is missing some. The data hold 80,000 to 100,000 clones, with approximately 83% observed a single time. Sample: peripheral blood, taken on day 0 of AZD1222 vaccination. The receptors shown here come from an adult in good health.

V usage is TRBV30 and J usage is TRBJ2-7; D is undetermined. Per the germline V gene, CDR1 is GTSNPN and CDR2 is SVGIG (reference sequence). Trimming removed 5 bases from V and 4 bases from J, with 6 bases in between. This CDR3 has 10 amino acids. The CDR3 DNA reads as TGTGCCTGGGGGCTGTACGAGCAGTACTTC. Translated: CAWGLYEQYF.

The rearrangement links TRBV3-1 (or the pseudogene TRBV3-2) to TRBJ1-2, with a tentative D call TRBD1 (5 bases). V was cut by 3 bases and J by 4 bases, with 15 bases left in between. Germline V gene data show CDR1 as LGHDT and CDR2 as YNNKEL (reference sequence). CDR3 length: 15 residues. For the CDR3, the DNA is TGTGCCAGCAGCCAGCGTGGGGGAGGCGGCTATGGCTACACCTTC. This translates into CASSQRGGGGYGYTF.

The table lists this clone with a few counts. This chain connects TRBV5-6 to TRBJ1-4; no firm D call. Trimming took off 2 bases at V and 14 bases at J, with 25 bases between the two ends. CDR3 length equals 16 residues. The germline gives CDR1 SGHDT, CDR2 YYEEEE. The CDR3 protein is CASSFVSQWVRKWLFF. In DNA form, the CDR3 reads TGTGCCAGCAGCTTCGTCTCGCAGTGGGTTAGAAAATGGCTGTTTTTT.

This rearrangement joins TRBV6-5 to TRBJ2-7; D call uncertain. The CDR3 loop spans 12 amino acids. The germline V gene encodes CDR1 MNHEY and CDR2 SVGAGI. V was cut by 6 bases and J by 7 bases, with 13 bases left in between. CDR3 residues: CASSRPEEEQYF. CDR3 DNA sequence: TGTGCCAGCAGCAGGCCAGAGGAAGAGCAGTACTTC.

This clone was seen a few times. The J gene is TRBJ1-2, the V gene TRBV7-2; tentative D call: TRBD1 (6 bases). Trimming pared 4 bases from V and 4 bases from J, leaving 22 bases between. CDR1 SGHTA and CDR2 FQGNSA come from the germline V gene. The CDR3 consists of 17 residues. CDR3 in DNA: TGTGCCAGCAGCTCCTATCGACCGTCAGGGGACCCCTATGGCTACACCTTC. Translated, it gives CASSSYRPSGDPYGYTF.

V usage is TRBV7-2 and J usage is TRBJ1-1, with D possibly TRBD1 on 5 matching bases. V was pared by 1 base and J by 8 bases, with 14 bases between. This CDR3 has 14 amino acids. Germline CDR1 is SGHTA and CDR2 is FQGNSA. The CDR3: CASSLVTQGIEAFF. The CDR3 DNA reads TGTGCCAGCAGCTTAGTTACTCAGGGAATAGAAGCTTTCTTT.

This rearrangement joins TRBV7-9 to TRBJ1-1, with a weak D call TRBD1 (6 bases). This CDR3 comprises 15 residues. V shed 5 bases and J shed 1 base, with 14 bases lying between them. The germline V gene has CDR1 SEHNR and CDR2 FQNEAQ (reference sequence). The CDR3 loop reads CASSLRGEGNTEAFF. The DNA for the CDR3 is TGTGCCAGCAGCCTCAGGGGTGAGGGGAACACTGAAGCTTTCTTT.

The chain combines TRBV4-1 with TRBJ2-7, with D unresolved. Per germline, CDR1 MGHRA and CDR2 YSYEKL. The CDR3 has 16 amino acids. V shed 4 bases and J shed 0 bases, with 16 bases lying between them. CDR3 sequence (DNA): TGCGCCAGCAGCCCCTTTATGGGCAGGAGCTCCTACGAGCAGTACTTC. Translated: CASSPFMGRSSYEQYF.

The rearrangement uses TRBV30 and TRBJ2-2, with D unresolved. Germline CDR1 and CDR2: GTSNPN and SVGIG (reference sequence). V was pared by 6 bases and J by 0 bases, with 17 bases between. This CDR3 spans 16 amino acids. CDR3 residues: CACLDGQFANTGELFF. In nucleotides, the CDR3 is TGTGCCTGCCTGGACGGCCAGTTCGCGAACACCGGGGAGCTGTTTTTT.

The rearrangement joins TRBV30 to TRBJ1-2; D possibly corresponds to TRBD1 (5 bases). Germline CDR1 GTSNPN, CDR2 SVGIG (reference sequence). The CDR3 is made up of 11 amino acids. V was pared by 0 bases and J by 7 bases, with 6 bases between. The chain's CDR3 is CAWSVGAGYTF. In DNA form, the CDR3 reads TGTGCCTGGAGTGTCGGGGCTGGCTACACCTTC.

The sample holds one count of this clone. This sequence joins TRBV18 and TRBJ2-2, with TRBD2 identical over 15 bases. CDR1 is KGHSH, CDR2 LQKENI, per germline. V was pared by 5 bases and J by 0 bases, with 4 bases of the junction left unmatched. CDR3 length: 18 amino acids. The CDR3 DNA follows: TGTGCCAGCTCATCCGGACTAGCGGGAGGGCCGAACACCGGGGAGCTGTTTTTT. Its translation is CASSSGLAGGPNTGELFF.

The chain is built from TRBV27 and TRBJ1-5, with D hard to call. CDR1 is MNHEY, CDR2 SMNVEV, per germline (reference sequence). V lost 0 bases and J lost 7, with 7 bases in between. The CDR3 sequence is 13 residues long. This CDR3 is CASSLSSSQPQHF. The CDR3 DNA reads TGTGCCAGCAGTTTATCCAGTAGCCAGCCCCAGCATTTT.

This clone was observed a single time. The V and J genes are TRBV27 and TRBJ1-6; weak D call: TRBD1 (5 bases). Germline assignment: CDR1 MNHEY and CDR2 SMNVEV (reference sequence). The CDR3 covers 17 residues. V was shortened by 3 bases and J by 9 bases, with 21 bases between the two germline ends. In DNA form, the CDR3 reads TGTGCCAGCAGTTTTTTCGGGGCCGCGGGGTTTAGTTCACCCCTCCACTTT. Translated, it gives CASSFFGAAGFSSPLHF.